This entry describes one TCR beta chain. The sample is drawn from a study of blood T cell repertoires in COVID-19. Germline values: CDR1 KGHDR, CDR2 SFDVKD. V trimming: 3 bases; J trimming: 0 bases; junction bases outside the gene matches: 3. The CDR3 consists of 16 residues. Sequenced by immunoSEQ multiplex PCR; TCRdb stores in-frame clones only, minus some. The sample lists 85,000 to 100,000 clones; 86% were seen once. Material: peripheral blood. This chain links TRBV24-1 with TRBJ2-1; 8 nucleotides match TRBD2. This sequence originates from a man in his sixties with acute or convalescent COVID-19. The CDR3 loop reads CATSDRSGSSYNEQFF. In nucleotides, the CDR3 is TGTGCCACCAGTGATCGCAGCGGGAGCTCCTACAATGAGCAGTTCTTC.